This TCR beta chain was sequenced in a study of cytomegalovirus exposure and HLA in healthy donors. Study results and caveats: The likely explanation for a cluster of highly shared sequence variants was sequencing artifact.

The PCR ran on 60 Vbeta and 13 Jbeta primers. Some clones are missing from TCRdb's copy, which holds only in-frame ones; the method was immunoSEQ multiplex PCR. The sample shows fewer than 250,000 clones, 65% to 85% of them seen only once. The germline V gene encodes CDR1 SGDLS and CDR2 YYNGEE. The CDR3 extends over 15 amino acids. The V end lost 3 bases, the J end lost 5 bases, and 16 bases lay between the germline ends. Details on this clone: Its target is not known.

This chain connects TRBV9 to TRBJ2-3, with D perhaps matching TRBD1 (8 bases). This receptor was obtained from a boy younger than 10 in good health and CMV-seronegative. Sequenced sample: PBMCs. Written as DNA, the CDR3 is TGTGCCAGCAGCGGACAGGACAGGGAGGGAGATACGCAGTATTTT. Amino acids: CASSGQDREGDTQYF.